One and the same sample provided the 15 T cell receptor beta chains below, sequenced in a study of human T cells and chemical hapten exposure (dated by TCRdb to the early 2020s). According to the study, the label for this sample's time point signals: patch test 2, 6 weeks after DPC sensitization. What this sample's treatment or condition label stands for: therapeutic diphenylcyclopropenone sensitization with weekly scalp DPC. Libraries were constructed by RACE. Sequencing used a NextSeq 500. Starting from the raw public reads, TCRdb applied fastp trimming at Q25, assembled clones with MiXCR and retained in-frame beta chains. Rows are unified per CDR3 protein, each entry keeping the most common DNA and genes. The sample contains some 82,000 distinct CDR3 sequences, 6.6% of them found a single time. Clones ranked in the top ten supply 1% to 1.5% of the sample. The sample consisted of whole blood, taken in connection with sensitization to the hapten diphenylcyclopropenone (DPC). The receptor set was obtained from a woman aged 25 to 45 with alopecia areata. Some clones in this sample may be carry-over from other donors' samples.

Many counts were recorded for this clonotype. The rearrangement joins TRBV20-1 to TRBJ1-5; D gene uncertain. CDR1 DFQATT and CDR2 SNEGSKA come from the germline V gene (reference sequence). Trimming shortened V by 6 bases and J by 4 bases, and 22 bases separated the two germline ends. The CDR3 covers 16 residues. This chain's CDR3 is CSAHETHRASNQPQHF. The CDR3 nucleotides read TGCAGTGCGCACGAAACCCACCGGGCCTCAAATCAGCCCCAGCATTTT.

This clonotype was counted a few times. The V call is TRBV5-1, the J call TRBJ2-5, with unresolved D. With 4 bases removed from V and 3 bases from J, the gap between germline ends came to 4 bases. Germline lookup yields CDR1 SGHRS and CDR2 YFSETQ. The CDR3 covers 11 residues. CDR3 sequence reads: CASSIKETQYF. CDR3 sequence (DNA): TGCGCCAGCAGCATAAAAGAGACCCAGTACTTC.

The chain joins TRBV7-9 to TRBJ1-1, with no clear D. The V gene's germline CDR1 is SEHNR and CDR2 FQNEAQ (reference sequence). V lost 1 base, J lost 0 bases, and 6 bases lay in between. The CDR3 runs to 14 residues. The CDR3 bases are TGTGCCAGCAGCTTAGACTCTATGAACACTGAAGCTTTCTTT. Protein: CASSLDSMNTEAFF.

Points on this clonotype: A much larger clone differs by one base, so this may be a read error. The rearrangement links TRBV28 to TRBJ1-1, with a weak D call TRBD1 (6 bases). Trimming left V 6 bases short and J 4 bases short, with 24 bases between. CDR1 and CDR2 (germline): MDHEN, SYDVKM. This CDR3 comprises 17 residues. CDR3 in DNA: TGTGCCAGCAGCCAGGGGTGGGGGAAGGGAGATGCCACTGAAGCTTTCTTT. As protein: CASSQGWGKGDATEAFF.

This clonotype has a count of ten or more. This rearrangement joins TRBV5-1 to TRBJ1-6, with 8 bases aligning to TRBD1. Trimming removed 5 bases from V and 0 bases from J; junction bases left unmatched: 10. The CDR3 is 18 residues long. Germline V CDR1 and CDR2: SGHRS, YFSETQ. CDR3 region: CASSDRDRRSSYNSPLHF. In DNA form, the CDR3 reads TGCGCCAGCAGTGACCGGGACAGGCGAAGCTCCTATAATTCACCCCTCCACTTT.

This clonotype was counted only a few times. The rearrangement uses TRBV6-6 and TRBJ2-3; either TRBD1 or TRBD2 may fit D (5 bases each). This CDR3 is 14 amino acids long. Trimming pared 4 bases from V and 5 bases from J, leaving 13 bases between. Germline CDR1 MNHNY, CDR2 SVGAGI (reference sequence). CDR3 region: CASSFAGREDTQYF. CDR3 coding DNA: TGTGCCAGCAGTTTTGCGGGCAGGGAAGATACGCAGTATTTT.

This clonotype occurred a few times. V gene TRBV15 combines with J gene TRBJ1-1; a possible D gene is TRBD1 (6 bases). V shed 5 bases and J shed 0 bases, with 13 bases lying between them. Per germline, CDR1 LNHNV and CDR2 YYDKDF (reference sequence). The CDR3 length is 15 residues. The CDR3, as DNA: TGTGCCACCAGCCCAAGGGGGTTTTTGAACACTGAAGCTTTCTTT. It specifies CATSPRGFLNTEAFF.

About this clonotype: The junction and the germline gene differ at one end; a read error may be behind it. The chain combines TRBV7-8 with TRBJ1-4; a possible D gene is TRBD1 (5 bases). The germline CDR1 and CDR2 sequences are SGHVS and FQNEAQ. The CDR3 is made up of 21 amino acids. CDR3 region: CVSSLAGGGHISTATNEKLFF. CDR3 nucleotides: TGTGTCAGCAGCTTAGCCGGGGGAGGACATATATCTACCGCAACTAATGAAAAACTGTTTTTT.

The table lists this clonotype with many counts. V and J are TRBV12-3 or TRBV12-4 and TRBJ1-2; no definite D call. V was pared by 5 bases and J by 10 bases, with 14 bases between. The CDR3 totals 12 residues. The chain's CDR3 is CASSTMGRPYTF. CDR3 sequence (DNA): TGTGCCAGCAGTACGATGGGCAGGCCCTACACCTTC.

Ten or more counts support this clonotype. The chain employs TRBV12-3 or TRBV12-4 and TRBJ2-3; TRBD2 aligns across 10 bases. J gave up 1 base and V 6 bases, and 7 bases lay outside the gene matches. This CDR3 is built from 16 residues. In nucleotides, the CDR3 is TGTGCCAGCAGACGACGAACTAGCGGGGGCACAGATACGCAGTATTTT. This gives the protein CASRRRTSGGTDTQYF.

The chain joins TRBV7-2 to TRBJ1-5; 7 positions agree with TRBD1. The CDR3 is 13 amino acids. Per germline, CDR1 SGHTA and CDR2 FQGNSA. Germline trimming cut 5 bases from V and 6 bases from J; bases unmatched to any gene: 4. This CDR3 is CASSEDRLQPQHF. The CDR3 DNA reads as TGTGCCAGCAGCGAGGACAGGCTTCAGCCCCAGCATTTT. Based on the CDR3 plus reference TRBV7-2 and TRBJ1-5, the full variable domain is GAGVSQSPSNKVTEKGKDVELRCDPISGHTALYWYRQSLGQGLEFLIYFQGNSAPDKSGLPSDRFSAERTGGSVSTLTIQRTQQEDSAVYLCASSEDRLQPQHFGDGTRLSIL.

This clonotype was observed a few times. CDR3 sequence reads: CASSHGTNPNYGYTF. The DNA of the CDR3 is TGTGCCAGCAGCCATGGGACCAATCCAAACTATGGCTACACCTTC. The chain joins TRBV7-3 to TRBJ1-2; D may be TRBD1 (5 bases). The CDR3 covers 15 residues. The V and J ends lost 5 bases and 2 bases respectively, with 15 bases between them. The germline V gene encodes CDR1 SGHTA and CDR2 FQGTGA.

In its sample, this clonotype was seen a few times. The chain has TRBV7-8 and TRBJ1-1, with 12 bases aligning to TRBD1. Germline V gives CDR1 SGHVS, CDR2 FQNEAQ. The J segment lost 4 bases and the V segment lost 5 bases, leaving 5 bases of the junction unmatched. This CDR3 has 15 amino acids. The CDR3 nucleotides are TGTGCCAGCAGCAGGGACAGGGGGCGAGGCACTGAAGCTTTCTTT. Translating it yields CASSRDRGRGTEAFF.

This clonotype was detected many times. V usage is TRBV6-1 and J usage is TRBJ2-7; D possibly corresponds to TRBD2 (5 bases). The CDR3 loop spans 14 amino acids. Germline CDR1 is MNHNS and CDR2 is SASEGT. Trimming took 1 base from V and 0 from J, leaving 7 bases between them. This CDR3 is CASSEGESSYEQYF. Here the CDR3 DNA reads TGTGCCAGCAGTGAAGGGGAGTCCTCCTACGAGCAGTACTTC.

The chain combines TRBV29-1 with TRBJ1-5; no clear D gene. V was shortened by 8 bases and J by 11 bases, with 16 bases between the two germline ends. This CDR3 is built from 11 residues. Germline V gives CDR1 SQVTM, CDR2 ANQGSEA. In nucleotides, the CDR3 is TGCAGCATTAGGGCCCGCGGGGCCCAGCATTTT. Amino acid sequence: CSIRARGAQHF.